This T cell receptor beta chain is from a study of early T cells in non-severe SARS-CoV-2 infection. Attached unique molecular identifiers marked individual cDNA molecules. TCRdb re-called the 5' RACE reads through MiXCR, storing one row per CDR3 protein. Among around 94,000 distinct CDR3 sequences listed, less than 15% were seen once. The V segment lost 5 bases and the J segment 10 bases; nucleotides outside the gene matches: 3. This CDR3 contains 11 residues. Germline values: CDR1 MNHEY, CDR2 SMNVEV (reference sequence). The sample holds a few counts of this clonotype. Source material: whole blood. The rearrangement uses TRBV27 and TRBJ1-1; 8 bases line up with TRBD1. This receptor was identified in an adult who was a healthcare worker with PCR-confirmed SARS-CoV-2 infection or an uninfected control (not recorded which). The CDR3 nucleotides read TGTGCCAGCAGTCGACAGGGGCGAGCTTTCTTT. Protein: CASSRQGRAFF.